The 3 T cell receptor beta chains listed next were all sequenced from one sample in a study of blood T cell repertoires in COVID-19. This table comes from immunoSEQ multiplex PCR, and its TCRdb copy is limited to in-frame clones, with some not included. This sample has roughly 200,000 clones; 81% occur once, and the top ten carry roughly 9.6%. Sequenced input: peripheral blood. Every receptor here comes from a woman aged 40 to 50 with COVID-19, enrolled during active disease.

The chain couples TRBV9 to TRBJ1-2; D is perhaps TRBD1 (5 bases). Per the germline V gene, CDR1 is SGDLS and CDR2 is YYNGEE. With 4 bases removed from V and 6 bases from J, the gap between germline ends came to 13 bases. The length of the CDR3 is 13 residues. The chain's CDR3 is CASSPGVGDGYTF. In DNA, the CDR3 is TGTGCCAGCAGCCCGGGGGTGGGGGATGGCTACACCTTC.

Here the CDR3 DNA reads TGTGCCAGCAGACGATGGGGGGACGGGTTGTTTGTACCGCAAGAGACCCAGTACTTC. Translating it yields CASRRWGDGLFVPQETQYF. This chain joins TRBV21-1 and TRBJ2-5; the table's TRBD2 call for D was not verified on the DNA. TRBV21-1 is recorded as a pseudogene. The CDR3 runs to 19 residues.

The chain combines TRBV18 with TRBJ2-3; the D gene is possibly TRBD2 (7 bases). V lost 3 bases, J lost 4 bases, and 14 bases lay in between. The CDR3 length is 15 residues. The germline CDR1 and CDR2 sequences are KGHSH and LQKENI. The chain's CDR3 is CASSPRGGGADTQYF. For the CDR3, the DNA is TGTGCCAGCTCACCGAGAGGGGGGGGTGCAGATACGCAGTATTTT. Full variable domain (outside the CDR3, taken from reference TRBV18 and TRBJ2-3): NAGVMQNPRHLVRRRGQEARLRCSPMKGHSHVYWYRQLPEEGLKFMVYLQKENIIDESGMPKERFSAEFPKEGPSILRIQQVVRGDSAAYFCASSPRGGGADTQYFGPGTRLTVL.